The 30 T cell receptor beta chains in this list originate from one sample, sequenced in a study of CD8 T cells in ankylosing spondylitis. Broader study findings: Seemingly distinctive of ankylosing spondylitis blood was a TCR beta motif formed by eight highly homologous variants.

Their specific antigens are unknown. Each CDR3 protein gets one entry after TCRdb re-called the 5' RACE reads with MiXCR. The data contain 75,000 to 95,000 distinct CDR3 sequences, about 8.3% of them singletons. Sequenced sample: blood, either unsorted or a sorted T cell fraction (not recorded which). The origin of the receptors is a male donor with ankylosing spondylitis.

This clonotype was detected ten times or more. The V gene is TRBV7-9, the J gene TRBJ1-4; 9 bases agree with TRBD1. Losses at the gene ends were 5 bases for V and 5 bases for J; bases not matched to a gene: 6. The CDR3 consists of 15 residues. Germline V lookup: CDR1 SEHNR, CDR2 FQNEAQ (reference sequence). The CDR3 loop reads CASSQQGAENEKLFF. In nucleotides, the CDR3 is TGTGCCAGCAGCCAACAGGGGGCAGAAAATGAAAAACTGTTTTTT.

This clonotype was seen more than once but under ten times. The V call is TRBV7-9, the J call TRBJ1-2, with D possibly TRBD1 on 5 matching bases. Germline CDR1 and CDR2: SEHNR and FQNEAQ (reference sequence). V lost 1 base to trimming and J lost 2 bases, with 5 bases between them. CDR3 length equals 13 residues. In nucleotides, the CDR3 is TGTGCCAGCAGCTTAGAGGGGAACTATGGCTACACCTTC. Translating it yields CASSLEGNYGYTF.

This clonotype has at least ten counts. The V and J genes are TRBV15 and TRBJ2-1, with no clear D. The CDR3 is 15 amino acids. Germline lookup yields CDR1 LNHNV and CDR2 YYDKDF (reference sequence). V shed 1 base and J shed 4 bases, with 11 bases lying between them. CDR3 residues: CATSRGEAVYNEQFF. DNA of the CDR3: TGTGCCACCAGCAGAGGAGAGGCGGTATACAATGAGCAGTTCTTC.

This clonotype showed up just a few times. This chain links TRBV18 with TRBJ2-1; 7 nucleotides match TRBD1. J lost 5 bases, V lost 1 base, and 14 bases had no gene match. The CDR3 covers 18 residues. Looked up from germline, CDR1 is KGHSH and CDR2 is LQKENI. The CDR3 sequence: CASSPLSLVGTADNEQFF. CDR3 bases: TGTGCCAGCTCACCACTCTCTTTAGTCGGGACAGCGGACAATGAGCAGTTCTTC.

This chain joins TRBV20-1 and TRBJ1-5; a possible D gene is TRBD1 (6 bases). This CDR3 has 16 amino acids. V was cut by 1 base and J by 0 bases, with 13 bases left in between. The V gene's germline CDR1 is DFQATT and CDR2 SNEGSKA (reference sequence). CDR3 DNA: TGCAGTGCTAGAGGAATGCAGGGGAATAGCAATCAGCCCCAGCATTTT. The encoded protein is CSARGMQGNSNQPQHF.

The J gene is TRBJ2-3, the V gene TRBV30; 7 bases line up with TRBD1. This CDR3 has 14 amino acids. The germline V gene has CDR1 GTSNPN and CDR2 SVGIG (reference sequence). V lost 4 bases and J lost 3; bases outside the gene matches: 7. CDR3 sequence: CAWTSDRVTDTQYF. In DNA form, the CDR3 reads TGTGCCTGGACCTCCGACAGGGTAACAGATACGCAGTATTTT.

The gene calls are TRBV27 and TRBJ1-1; D is possibly TRBD1 (5 bases). The CDR3 is 14 amino acids. Germline V gene data show CDR1 as MNHEY and CDR2 as SMNVEV (reference sequence). Trimming shortened V by 2 bases and J by 1 base, and 8 bases separated the two germline ends. CDR3 protein: CASSLGTGNTEAFF. Here the CDR3 DNA reads TGTGCCAGCAGTTTAGGGACGGGGAACACTGAAGCTTTCTTT.

The chain uses TRBV27 and TRBJ2-1; TRBD2 agrees at 8 bases. After removal of 6 bases from V and 8 bases from J, the junction contained 15 bases not matched to a gene. The CDR3 runs 16 residues. Germline V gives CDR1 MNHEY, CDR2 SMNVEV (reference sequence). DNA of the CDR3: TGTGCCAGCAGCAGACCCCGACGGGAGGGCCATTATGAGCAGTTCTTC. The encoded protein is CASSRPRREGHYEQFF.

This chain joins TRBV4-2 and TRBJ1-1, with a possible D match to TRBD1 (6 bases). Trimming took 2 bases from V and 3 from J, leaving 13 bases between them. This CDR3 has 15 amino acids. The germline V gene has CDR1 LGHNA and CDR2 YNFKEQ. CDR3 nucleotide sequence: TGTGCCAGCAGCCAACACAGGGATGGGTACACTGAAGCTTTCTTT. It specifies CASSQHRDGYTEAFF.

This clonotype was seen at least ten times. This rearrangement joins TRBV2 to TRBJ1-1, with a weak D call TRBD1 (5 bases). This CDR3 has 14 amino acids. Trimming removed 6 bases at V and 0 bases at J, with 11 bases between. Germline loops: CDR1 SNHLY, CDR2 FYNNEI. CDR3 bases: TGTGCCAGCAGGAAAGGGGTAATGAACACTGAAGCTTTCTTT. It codes for CASRKGVMNTEAFF.

This clonotype was counted at least ten times. The genes are TRBV7-9 and TRBJ2-3; 7 positions agree with TRBD2. Losses at the gene ends were 1 base for V and 4 bases for J; bases not matched to a gene: 11. There are 17 residues in the CDR3. Germline V gives CDR1 SEHNR, CDR2 FQNEAQ (reference sequence). Here the CDR3 reads CASSLVPAGMGPDTQYF. DNA for the CDR3: TGTGCCAGCAGCTTAGTACCAGCGGGAATGGGGCCAGATACGCAGTATTTT.

The chain links TRBV2 to TRBJ2-1; 10 positions match TRBD2. The CDR3 totals 14 residues. CDR1 is SNHLY, CDR2 FYNNEI, per germline. V shed 4 bases and J 9 bases; nucleotides not matched to a gene: 6. CDR3 sequence (DNA): TGTGCCAGCAGTGCGCCTAGCGGGAGCCGTGAGCAGTTCTTC. Its protein is CASSAPSGSREQFF. Together with reference TRBV2 and TRBJ2-1, the CDR3 gives the full variable domain: EPEVTQTPSHQVTQMGQEVILRCVPISNHLYFYWYRQILGQKVEFLVSFYNNEISEKSEIFDDQFSVERPDGSNFTLKIRSTKLEDSAMYFCASSAPSGSREQFFGPGTRLTVL.

This clonotype was detected many times. The V call is TRBV14, the J call TRBJ2-7, with D unresolved. Germline CDR1 is SGHDN and CDR2 is FVKESK. The CDR3 has 12 amino acids. V was trimmed by 5 bases and J by 5 bases, leaving 10 bases between them. Here the CDR3 DNA reads TGTGCCAGCAGCTCGGGTGGTAACGAGCAGTACGTC. It is translated as CASSSGGNEQYV.

V is TRBV5-1 and J is TRBJ1-1, with TRBD1 matching 11 bases. The J segment lost 7 bases and the V segment lost 7 bases, leaving 12 bases of the junction unmatched. Germline V gene sequence: CDR1 SGHRS, CDR2 YFSETQ. The CDR3 extends over 15 amino acids. Here the CDR3 DNA reads TGCGCCAGCTCCTCGTTTGGACAGGGGGCGGTTGAAGCTTTCTTT. This encodes CASSSFGQGAVEAFF.

This sequence joins TRBV12-3 or TRBV12-4 and TRBJ1-5; TRBD1 is a possible D gene (6 bases). This CDR3 has 15 residues. The V end lost 5 bases, the J end lost 2 bases, and 13 bases lay between the germline ends. CDR3 amino acids: CASSEQGFGNQPQHF. The CDR3 region has the DNA TGTGCCAGCAGTGAACAGGGATTTGGCAATCAGCCCCAGCATTTT.

On this clonotype itself: A read error is possible here, since a much larger clone lies one base away. The J gene is TRBJ1-4, the V gene TRBV7-9; D not resolved. CDR1 is SEHNR and CDR2 is FQNEAQ in the germline V gene (reference sequence). The CDR3 totals 14 residues. The CDR3 region is CARSLVTTNEKLFF. The CDR3 nucleotides are TGTGCCAGAAGCTTAGTTACAACTAATGAAAAACTGTTTTTT.

This clonotype has at least ten counts. The J gene is TRBJ2-1, the V gene TRBV7-9; D possibly uses TRBD1 or TRBD2 (5 bases each). Germline values: CDR1 SEHNR, CDR2 FQNEAQ (reference sequence). The V and J ends lost 8 bases and 4 bases respectively, with 9 bases between them. The CDR3 sequence is 12 residues long. CDR3: CASGTEYNEQFF. CDR3 bases: TGTGCCAGCGGGACCGAATACAATGAGCAGTTCTTC. Based on the CDR3 plus reference TRBV7-9 and TRBJ2-1, the full variable domain is DTGVSQNPRHKITKRGQNVTFRCDPISEHNRLYWYRQTLGQGPEFLTYFQNEAQLEKSRLLSDRFSAERPKGSFSTLEIQRTEQGDSAMYLCASGTEYNEQFFGPGTRLTVL.

This clonotype was seen only a few times. The chain has TRBV11-2 and TRBJ1-4; D is perhaps TRBD1 (6 bases). Trimming removed 5 bases at V and 8 bases at J, with 24 bases between. Germline V gives CDR1 SGHAT, CDR2 FQNNGV. This CDR3 has 17 residues. In nucleotides, the CDR3 is TGTGCCAGCAGCCTTAGACCCGGGACACCCTCAACAGAAAAACTGTTTTTT. This gives the protein CASSLRPGTPSTEKLFF. The full variable domain, rest sourced from reference TRBV11-2 and TRBJ1-4, is EAGVAQSPRYKIIEKRQSVAFWCNPISGHATLYWYQQILGQGPKLLIQFQNNGVVDDSQLPKDRFSAERLKGVDSTLKIQPAKLEDSAVYLCASSLRPGTPSTEKLFFGSGTQLSVL.

This chain uses TRBV18 with TRBJ2-1; TRBD1 aligns across 7 bases. The CDR3 is 17 amino acids. CDR1 and CDR2 from the germline V gene are KGHSH and LQKENI. V was clipped by 8 bases and J by 7 bases; unmatched bases: 20. The CDR3 bases are TGTGCCAGCCACCCCCGGACAGGAGTGCAACCGGAGAATGAGCAGTTCTTC. Translation: CASHPRTGVQPENEQFF.

As concerns this clonotype: It is unclear where the CDR3 begins or ends on the DNA, so no DNA is shown, and the CDR3 is as TCRdb lists it. The chain is built from TRBV6-1 and TRBJ2-2. Germline CDR1 reads MNHNS; CDR2 reads SASEGT. The CDR3 is 15 amino acids long, termini counted. The CDR3: CASRKGIVASGSCFF.

This clonotype was detected only a few times. This chain uses TRBV24-1 with TRBJ2-1; TRBD2 matches at 11 bases. The CDR3 runs to 15 residues. The germline V gene encodes CDR1 KGHDR and CDR2 SFDVKD. The V gene end was trimmed by 7 bases and the J gene end by 9 bases; junction bases not matched to a gene: 10. In DNA, the CDR3 is TGTGCCACCAGCGGCACTAGCGGGAGAATTGGTGAGCAGTTCTTC. It yields the protein CATSGTSGRIGEQFF.

This clonotype was observed a handful of times. The chain links TRBV11-2 to TRBJ2-2; 13 bases match TRBD2. There are 18 residues in the CDR3. V was clipped by 5 bases and J by 2 bases; unmatched bases: 8. From germline, CDR1 is SGHAT and CDR2 FQNNGV. The CDR3 here is CASSPLLAGGPNTGELFF. The CDR3, as DNA: TGTGCCAGCAGCCCCCTACTAGCGGGAGGGCCAAACACCGGGGAGCTGTTTTTT. Combining the CDR3 with reference TRBV11-2 and TRBJ2-2 gives the whole variable domain EAGVAQSPRYKIIEKRQSVAFWCNPISGHATLYWYQQILGQGPKLLIQFQNNGVVDDSQLPKDRFSAERLKGVDSTLKIQPAKLEDSAVYLCASSPLLAGGPNTGELFFGEGSRLTVL.

V gene TRBV20-1 combines with J gene TRBJ1-1; D possibly corresponds to TRBD1 (5 bases). The CDR3 spans 15 residues. The germline V gene encodes CDR1 DFQATT and CDR2 SNEGSKA (reference sequence). V was clipped by 1 base and J by 2 bases, with 14 bases between them. The CDR3 DNA follows: TGCAGTGCTAGAGGGATAGGGCAGGGAAACACTGAAGCTTTCTTT. Its protein is CSARGIGQGNTEAFF.

This clonotype showed up many times. This chain uses TRBV6-5 with TRBJ2-1, with a possible D match to TRBD2 (5 bases). V gave up 2 bases and J gave up 4 bases, with 18 bases separating them. The germline V gene encodes CDR1 MNHEY and CDR2 SVGAGI. The length of the CDR3 is 17 residues. CDR3 amino acids: CASSYHEGQYEYNEQFF. The CDR3 DNA reads TGTGCCAGCAGTTACCATGAGGGCCAGTACGAGTACAATGAGCAGTTCTTC.

About this clonotype itself: The junction differs from germline at one of its ends, possibly a read error. The chain has TRBV29-1 and TRBJ1-2, with 9 bases lining up with TRBD1. Germline V lookup: CDR1 SQVTM, CDR2 ANQGSEA. CDR3 length: 14 residues. The CDR3 protein is CSVEWDRVNCGYTF. CDR3 nucleotides: TGCAGCGTTGAATGGGACAGGGTTAACTGTGGCTACACCTTC.

This clonotype was counted a few times. The gene calls are TRBV30 and TRBJ1-2; D gene unclear. The germline V gene encodes CDR1 GTSNPN and CDR2 SVGIG (reference sequence). V gave up 2 bases and J gave up 4 bases, with 14 bases separating them. The CDR3 totals 14 residues. CDR3 region: CAWSHFSEGYGYTF. The CDR3 coding sequence is TGTGCCTGGAGTCACTTTTCCGAGGGCTATGGCTACACCTTC. Full variable domain (outside the CDR3, taken from reference TRBV30 and TRBJ1-2): SQTIHQWPATLVQPVGSPLSLECTVEGTSNPNLYWYRQAAGRGLQLLFYSVGIGQISSEVPQNLSASRPQDRQFILSSKKLLLSDSGFYLCAWSHFSEGYGYTFGSGTRLTVV.

The rearrangement joins TRBV7-9 to TRBJ2-2; the match to TRBD1 covers 8 bases. J gave up 4 bases and V 5 bases, and 6 bases lay outside the gene matches. Germline V gene sequence: CDR1 SEHNR, CDR2 FQNEAQ (reference sequence). The CDR3 totals 15 residues. CDR3 amino acids: CASSLTGGPTGELFF. In nucleotides, the CDR3 is TGTGCCAGCAGCCTCACAGGGGGACCCACCGGGGAGCTGTTTTTT.

This clonotype was counted a few times. The chain recombines TRBV7-9 with TRBJ1-2; D might be TRBD1 (5 bases). Between the trimmed V and J ends, which lost 4 bases and 7 bases, there was a span of 16 bases. Germline CDR1 SEHNR, CDR2 FQNEAQ (reference sequence). The CDR3 is made up of 14 amino acids. CDR3 DNA: TGTGCCAGCAGCTATGGGACGCTGACGATTGGCTACACCTTC. Its protein product is CASSYGTLTIGYTF.

This clonotype occurred a few times. The gene calls are TRBV27 and TRBJ2-1, with 13 bases aligning to TRBD2. Germline values: CDR1 MNHEY, CDR2 SMNVEV (reference sequence). The CDR3 totals 17 residues. Trimming took 2 bases from V and 6 from J; bases not matched to a gene: 7. CDR3 sequence reads: CASSLNGLAGEANEQFF. The DNA of the CDR3 is TGTGCCAGCAGTTTAAACGGACTAGCGGGAGAGGCCAATGAGCAGTTCTTC.

This clonotype has ten or more counts. The rearrangement links TRBV29-1 to TRBJ2-5; D perhaps matches TRBD1 (6 bases). The CDR3 has 15 amino acids. CDR1 SQVTM and CDR2 ANQGSEA come from the germline V gene. In DNA form, the CDR3 reads TGCAGGGCTCATGTAGGACAGAGTTCCCAAGAGACCCAGTACTTC. Amino acids: CRAHVGQSSQETQYF.